This T cell receptor (beta chain) emerged from a study of blood T cell repertoires in COVID-19. Study context: Both acute and convalescent COVID-19 samples were obtained from the United States, Italy and Spain. PBMCs, B-cell-depleted T cells, or T cells provided the cDNA or gDNA that made up the material.

In the authors' workflow: Amplification of reference gene primers provided the estimated nucleated cell counts. The method was immunoSEQ multiplex PCR; TCRdb's version includes in-frame clones alone and lacks a portion of them. The DNA gave D and trimming, while V, J and clone size come from that table. This sample has some 180,000 clones, with 85% to 90% found just once. This CDR3 spans 13 amino acids. V lost 3 bases and J 2 bases, leaving 8 bases between the germline ends. The germline gives CDR1 SGHRS, CDR2 YFSETQ. This TCR came from a woman aged 60 to 75 with acute or convalescent COVID-19. The sequencing sample was made of peripheral blood. The chain is built from TRBV5-1 and TRBJ1-2; tentative D call: TRBD1 (6 bases). This chain's CDR3 is CASSWDKNYGYTF. The CDR3 nucleotides read TGCGCCAGCAGCTGGGACAAAAACTATGGCTACACCTTC.